This T cell receptor beta chain emerged from a study of blood T cell repertoires in COVID-19. Study as a whole: Both acute and convalescent COVID-19 samples were obtained from the United States, Italy and Spain. T cells, B-cell-depleted T cells, or PBMCs provided the cDNA or gDNA that served as material.

This CDR3 spans 14 amino acids. Germline lookup yields CDR1 SGHRS and CDR2 YFSETQ. V dropped 4 bases and J dropped 6; count of bases not matched to a gene: 4. Authors' data handling: Reference gene primers were amplified, and this amplification served to estimate nucleated cell counts. The assay was immunoSEQ multiplex PCR, and TCRdb's table has in-frame clones only and misses some. V and J calls and clone size follow that table, whereas D and trimming were derived from the DNA. The sample carries approximately 170,000 clones, about nine tenths recorded once. The sequence came from a man in his sixties with acute or convalescent COVID-19. Sequencing was performed on peripheral blood. The chain joins TRBV5-1 to TRBJ1-2; 12 nucleotides agree with TRBD1. This CDR3 reads CASSEGTGGNGYTF. The CDR3 region has the DNA TGCGCCAGCAGCGAGGGGACAGGGGGCAATGGCTACACCTTC.